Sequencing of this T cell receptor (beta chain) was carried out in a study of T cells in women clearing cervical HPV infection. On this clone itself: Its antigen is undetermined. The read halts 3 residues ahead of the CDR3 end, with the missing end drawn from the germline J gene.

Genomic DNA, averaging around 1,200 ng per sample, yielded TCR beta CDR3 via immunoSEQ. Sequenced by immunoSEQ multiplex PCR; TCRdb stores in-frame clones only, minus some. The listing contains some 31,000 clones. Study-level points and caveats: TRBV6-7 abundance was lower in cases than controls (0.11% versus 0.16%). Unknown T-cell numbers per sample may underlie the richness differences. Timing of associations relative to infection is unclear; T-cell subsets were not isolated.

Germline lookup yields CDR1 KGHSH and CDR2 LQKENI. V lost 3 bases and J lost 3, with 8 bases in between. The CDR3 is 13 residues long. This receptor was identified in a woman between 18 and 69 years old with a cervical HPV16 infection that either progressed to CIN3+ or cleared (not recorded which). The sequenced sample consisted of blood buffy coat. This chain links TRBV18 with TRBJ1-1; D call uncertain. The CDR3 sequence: CASSPSRDTEAFF. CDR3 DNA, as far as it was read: TGTGCCAGCTCACCCTCACGGGACACTGAA.